A selection of T cell receptor beta chains follows, all from one sample in a study of T-cell reconstitution after alpha-beta-depleted transplantation in children. TCRdb re-analysed the PCR reads in MiXCR, keeping a single row per CDR3 protein. Of hundreds of thousands of distinct CDR3 sequences in the sample, about an eighth were seen once. The sample here was PBMCs, taken before TCRalphabeta/CD19-depleted stem cell transplant. The receptors come from a girl aged 2 to 10 with congenital amegakaryocytic thrombocytopenia, due to receive a stem cell transplant. CDR3s leave out the opening cysteine and the closing phenylalanine or tryptophan.

CDR3 | J | V
SVELHLGDRGPYEQY | TRBJ2-7 | TRBV29-1
ASSSTSGNGGELF | TRBJ2-2 | TRBV12-3/TRBV12-4
ASRLLAKNIQY | TRBJ2-4 | TRBV27
ASSLGQALGGGYT | TRBJ1-2 | TRBV12-3/TRBV12-4
ASSKGASSGRTDTQY | TRBJ2-3 | TRBV21-1
ASSTTVGAVSYEQY | TRBJ2-7 | TRBV18
ASSHLEGSYEQY | TRBJ2-7 | TRBV5-1
ASSRDRAADTQY | TRBJ2-3 | TRBV5-1
SAPGTSGRFQETQY | TRBJ2-5 | TRBV20-1
ASSALAGNTDTQY | TRBJ2-3 | TRBV6-1
ASGGLLNNEQF | TRBJ2-1 | TRBV5-1
ASTGSGYNEQF | TRBJ2-1 | TRBV19
ALGGNQPQH | TRBJ1-5 | TRBV30
ASSLGQVGNEQF | TRBJ2-1 | TRBV5-1
ASMSRDRVSGYT | TRBJ1-2 | TRBV12-5
ASSPGGPDEQY | TRBJ2-7 | TRBV5-1
ASSLEATRSDEQF | TRBJ2-1 | TRBV12-3/TRBV12-4
ATSDLAGGKYNEQF | TRBJ2-1 | TRBV24-1
SASGAPYNEQF | TRBJ2-1 | TRBV20-1
ASSLVVAGYGYT | TRBJ1-2 | TRBV5-5
SVETRRDEDEQF | TRBJ2-1 | TRBV29-1
ASSLSRLAGQDYEQY | TRBJ2-7 | TRBV7-3
ASSPRTNYLETQY | TRBJ2-5 | TRBV6-1
ASSLLVMGDNEQF | TRBJ2-1 | TRBV27
ASSDGPQVIDRDTQY | TRBJ2-3 | TRBV6-2/TRBV6-3
SVARSNNEQF | TRBJ2-1 | TRBV29-1
ASSQDFVWAGIRRSDEQF | TRBJ2-1 | TRBV3-1
ASSQDSDSYNEQF | TRBJ2-1 | TRBV5-1
ASSLAPGAAGLHNEQF | TRBJ2-1 | TRBV11-1
ASSLRGTSYEQY | TRBJ2-7 | TRBV27
ASRGTGEETQY | TRBJ2-5 | TRBV27
SARDPGTYNEQF | TRBJ2-1 | TRBV20-1
ASSIGGDPYTQY | TRBJ2-3 | TRBV19
ASSSRDGFSYEQY | TRBJ2-7 | TRBV5-1
SARAGLAINHYEQY | TRBJ2-7 | TRBV20-1